The 11 T cell receptor beta chains below all came from one sample that was sequenced in a study of cytomegalovirus exposure and HLA in healthy donors (dated 2017 in TCRdb). Libraries were constructed by the immunoSEQ multiplex PCR assay. The multiplex PCR relied on a mix of 60 forward primers for TCR Vbeta segments and 13 reverse primers for TCR Jbeta segments. TCRdb retrieved this table from immuneACCESS and kept in-frame rearrangements only. Not all clones are present; in checked studies, unresolved V genes account for under half, and no reason is known for the remainder. Across this sample there are 75,000 to 95,000 clones, with 84% seen only once. Around 2.3% of the sample is taken by the ten largest. Sample: PBMCs. These receptors came from a man younger than 30 in good health and CMV-seronegative.

This chain links TRBV29-1 with TRBJ2-3, with 8 bases fitting TRBD1. The V and J ends lost 3 bases and 1 base, in that order; junction bases with no gene match: 3. The germline V gene has CDR1 SQVTM and CDR2 ANQGSEA. This CDR3 has 14 residues. CDR3 nucleotide sequence: TGCAGCGTTGATAAGACAGGGGGCACAGATACGCAGTATTTT. Its translation: CSVDKTGGTDTQYF.

The V call is TRBV5-1, the J call TRBJ1-4, with a weak D call TRBD1 (6 bases). The CDR3 sequence is 14 residues long. The V end lost 2 bases, the J end lost 5 bases, and 10 bases lay between the germline ends. Per germline, CDR1 SGHRS and CDR2 YFSETQ. The CDR3 sequence: CASSLTGTNEKLFF. The CDR3, as DNA: TGCGCCAGCAGCTTAACAGGGACCAATGAAAAACTGTTTTTT.

This chain connects TRBV7-9 to TRBJ2-6, with TRBD1 as a possible D gene (6 bases). Between the trimmed V and J ends, which lost 3 bases and 4 bases, there was a span of 13 bases. The CDR3 sequence is 16 residues long. Germline assignment: CDR1 SEHNR and CDR2 FQNEAQ (reference sequence). CDR3 DNA sequence: TGTGCCAGCAGCTTCCGTGGGGGCGCGGGGGCCAACGTCCTGACTTTC. Protein: CASSFRGGAGANVLTF. The full variable domain, rest sourced from reference TRBV7-9 and TRBJ2-6, is DTGVSQNPRHKITKRGQNVTFRCDPISEHNRLYWYRQTLGQGPEFLTYFQNEAQLEKSRLLSDRFSAERPKGSFSTLEIQRTEQGDSAMYLCASSFRGGAGANVLTFGAGSRLTVL.

The table lists this clone with a few counts. The rearrangement joins TRBV2 to TRBJ2-1; 7 bases fit TRBD1. Germline assignment: CDR1 SNHLY and CDR2 FYNNEI. This CDR3 is built from 11 residues. Losses at the gene ends were 3 bases for V and 10 bases for J; bases not matched to a gene: 0. Here the CDR3 DNA reads TGTGCCAGCAGTGACAGGGGGGAGCAGTTCTTC. Its protein product is CASSDRGEQFF.

The chain is built from TRBV6-5 and TRBJ1-1, with a weak D call TRBD1 (5 bases). Per germline, CDR1 MNHEY and CDR2 SVGAGI. The CDR3 loop spans 13 amino acids. Trimming shortened V by 5 bases and J by 5 bases, and 12 bases separated the two germline ends. This CDR3 is CASSPQGGTEAFF. The CDR3 coding sequence is TGTGCCAGCAGTCCCCAGGGTGGGACTGAAGCTTTCTTT.

The chain is built from TRBV4-1 and TRBJ2-7, with D possibly matching TRBD1 (6 bases). Trimming shortened V by 3 bases and J by 9 bases, and 15 bases separated the two germline ends. Germline V CDR1 and CDR2: MGHRA, YSYEKL. This CDR3 is built from 13 residues. The CDR3 here is CASSHTRQDGQYF. CDR3 in DNA: TGCGCCAGCAGCCACACTAGACAGGACGGGCAGTACTTC.

This clone was observed a handful of times. This chain connects TRBV19 to TRBJ1-5; no firm D call. The germline V and J ends were trimmed by 4 bases and 4 bases, with 5 bases remaining between them. Germline-derived CDR1 and CDR2 are LNHDA and SQIVND (reference sequence). This CDR3 spans 12 amino acids. The CDR3 sequence: CASSTLNQPQHF. DNA of the CDR3: TGTGCCAGTAGTACTCTAAATCAGCCCCAGCATTTT.

This chain uses TRBV5-6 with TRBJ2-2; TRBD2 matches 8 bases. Germline CDR1 SGHDT, CDR2 YYEEEE. This CDR3 is built from 15 residues. The trim removed 3 bases at V and 3 bases at J, leaving 4 bases unmatched. The CDR3 is CASSWAGGYTGELFF. The DNA for the CDR3 is TGTGCCAGCAGCTGGGCGGGAGGATACACCGGGGAGCTGTTTTTT.

The gene calls are TRBV5-1 and TRBJ2-3; tentative D call: TRBD1 (6 bases). The germline V gene has CDR1 SGHRS and CDR2 YFSETQ. Trimming removed 2 bases from V and 4 bases from J, with 14 bases in between. This CDR3 contains 15 residues. CDR3 DNA: TGCGCCAGCAGCTTACAGGGCTCCCGGCCAGATACGCAGTATTTT. Protein: CASSLQGSRPDTQYF.

The chain is built from TRBV12-5 and TRBJ1-4; 8 bases align to TRBD1. After removal of 0 bases from V and 2 bases from J, the junction contained 17 bases not matched to a gene. The CDR3 is made up of 21 amino acids. Germline V lookup: CDR1 LGHNT, CDR2 FRNRAP. The CDR3 here is CASGLVRGNADRVETNEKLFF. The CDR3 DNA reads TGTGCTAGTGGTTTGGTACGAGGAAACGCGGACAGGGTCGAGACTAATGAAAAACTGTTTTTT.

This chain links TRBV6-1 with TRBJ2-7, with 8 bases matching TRBD1. The V and J ends lost 7 bases and 5 bases, in that order; junction bases with no gene match: 10. CDR1 MNHNS and CDR2 SASEGT come from the germline V gene. The CDR3 sequence is 14 residues long. This CDR3 reads CASIIDRGYDEQYF. The CDR3 DNA reads TGTGCCAGCATAATAGACAGGGGTTACGACGAGCAGTACTTC.